This TCR beta chain was sequenced for a study of T cells in Graves' hyperthyroidism and ophthalmopathy. Study findings and constraints: Prediction of ophthalmopathy progression came a median roughly 6.6 months pre-onset. From stable hyperthyroidism, ophthalmopathy was separated by a 13 V-J model.

Comments on this clonotype: The antigen is unknown.

Amplified regions were TCR beta CDR3 sequences from RNA transcripts. TCR CDR3 underwent first-round RT-PCR with the HTBI primer set. TCRdb processed the multiplex PCR reads anew with MiXCR; each CDR3 protein has one entry. The table shows under 200,000 distinct CDR3 sequences, with less than 10% occurring only once. This CDR3 is built from 18 residues. V dropped 1 base and J dropped 0 bases, with 13 bases sitting between them. Germline V gene sequence: CDR1 LGHDT, CDR2 YNNKEL (reference sequence). PBMCs were obtained from 10 ml fresh peripheral blood. The chain employs TRBV3-1 and TRBJ1-6; D gene ambiguous. The clonotype was recovered from a woman under 30 with Graves' hyperthyroidism that later progressed to Graves' ophthalmopathy. Sequencing was carried out using blood. CDR3 amino acids: CASSQGYSIHSYNSPLHF. The CDR3 region has the DNA TGTGCCAGCAGCCAAGGTTACAGTATACACTCCTATAATTCACCCCTCCACTTT.